Below are 5 T cell receptor beta chains sequenced from a single sample in a study of Ad26.COV2.S vaccination and SARS-CoV-2 variants. Assay used: immunoSEQ multiplex PCR; TCRdb lists only in-frame clones, some missing. This sample has 250,000 or so clones, with roughly 85% found just once. Treatment here: roughly 18 received Ad26.COV2.S at low or high dose, single or two shots; 5 received placebo; per-sample allocation not given. After the first vaccine or placebo injection, samples were drawn on day 63. The sequences come from peripheral blood, collected in a trial of Ad26.COV2.S vaccine versus placebo. The receptors derive from a person between 18 and 60 years old who received the Ad26.COV2.S COVID-19 vaccine or a placebo.

The CDR3 DNA reads TGTGCCAGCAGCTTGGGTGGACAGACTTGGGATTCACCCCTCCACTTT. Protein: CASSLGGQTWDSPLHF. The rearrangement joins TRBV5-6 to TRBJ1-6; possibly TRBD1 for D (6 bases). Trimming cost V 0 bases and J 8 bases, with 15 bases left between them. This CDR3 comprises 16 residues. Germline lookup yields CDR1 SGHDT and CDR2 YYEEEE.

The chain joins TRBV6-6 to TRBJ1-1; D is unclear. Trimming left V 0 bases short and J 2 bases short, with 7 bases between. There are 14 residues in the CDR3. Germline V gene sequence: CDR1 MNHNY, CDR2 SVGAGI (reference sequence). CDR3 amino acids: CASSYSAANTEAFF. Here the CDR3 DNA reads TGTGCCAGCAGTTACTCGGCAGCTAACACTGAAGCTTTCTTT.

This clone was observed a handful of times. The rearrangement joins TRBV7-3 to TRBJ2-5; tentatively, D is TRBD2 (6 bases). The germline V gene has CDR1 SGHTA and CDR2 FQGTGA. Trimming took off 3 bases at V and 5 bases at J, with 10 bases between the two ends. There are 13 residues in the CDR3. The CDR3 loop reads CASSLGGYETQYF. The CDR3 DNA follows: TGTGCCAGCAGCTTGGGAGGATACGAGACCCAGTACTTC.

CDR3 sequence: CASRLTGTGIHEQYF. The CDR3 coding sequence is TGTGCCAGCAGGTTGACCGGGACAGGTATCCACGAGCAGTACTTC. The J gene is TRBJ2-7, the V gene TRBV3-1 (or the pseudogene TRBV3-2), with 8 bases lining up with TRBD1. V lost 6 bases and J lost 5; bases outside the gene matches: 12. The CDR3 consists of 15 residues. Germline V gene lookup returns CDR1 LGHDT and CDR2 YNNKEL (reference sequence).

The chain joins TRBV3-1 (or the pseudogene TRBV3-2) to TRBJ1-2, with D possibly TRBD1 on 5 matching bases. V was cut by 4 bases and J by 8 bases, with 20 bases left in between. Germline lookup yields CDR1 LGHDT and CDR2 YNNKEL (reference sequence). This CDR3 contains 15 residues. CDR3 region: CASSPGHPLTRGYTF. The CDR3 nucleotides read TGTGCCAGCAGCCCAGGACATCCCTTGACTAGGGGCTACACCTTC.